This T cell receptor (beta chain) was profiled in a study of regulatory dendritic cells for organ transplantation (dated by TCRdb to 2016 to 2017). For the wider study: The TCRbeta repertoires of sorted naive and memory CD4+ and CD8+ T cells were sequenced before and after allostimulation with regulatory or mature dendritic cells. Here is what the overall study found, with its caveats: Expansion of memory CD8+ clones was induced by allostimulation in both subjects, but more limited expansion appeared to be induced by regulatory dendritic cells than by mature dendritic cells. Among the resting subsets, memory CD8+ T cells contained the most alloreactive TCR clonotypes. Only a couple of subjects were sequenced, and considerable between-individual heterogeneity in the alloreactive memory CD8+ T cell pool was noted by the authors. The repertoires of naive CD4+ and CD8+ T cells were highly diverse, while memory cell repertoires were less diverse, with memory CD8+ cells being the most oligoclonal.

The TCRbeta CDR3 regions were amplified in a multiplexed two-step PCR with Vbeta-specific forward primers and Jbeta-specific reverse primers. Through the immunoSEQ service, TCRbeta libraries were sequenced on an Illumina instrument. Per the original workflow: IMGT annotation was used to assign V, D and J genes, and synthetic CDR3 analogues were used to correct counts for multiplex PCR bias. Repertoire clonality was computed in the immunoSEQ Analyzer as one minus normalized Shannon entropy. Whether a clone counted as expanded was decided by Fisher's exact test with Benjamini-Hochberg false discovery rate control and a two-tailed cutoff of P<0.01. TCRdb mirrors the immuneACCESS table, restricted to in-frame sequences. Some clones are absent from its copies; in checked studies, under half trace to an unresolved V gene, and the reason for the others is unknown. Clone size and the V and J calls come from that table; the DNA yielded D and trimming. The sample records roughly 27,000 clones, about 79% of which are singletons. The top ten clones comprise less than 2.5% of the sample.

FACS was used to sort naive T cells as CD45RA+ cells and memory T cells as CD45RO+ CD4+ or CD8+ cells. Two healthy control subjects provided the T cells used for TCR sequencing. Unstimulated sorted T cell subsets were used as baseline controls for the mixed lymphocyte reactions. The Qiagen DNeasy Blood & Tissue Kit was used for extraction of genomic DNA. This clone was detected a few times. What this receptor recognizes is not known. No per-base quality is available; no much larger clone lies one base away. Relative to germline, V is 4 bases shorter and J is 1 base shorter, with 7 bases between their ends. The CDR3 measures 13 amino acids from cysteine to phenylalanine. Only CDR3 DNA is held: 39 bases, read in frame from base 1. In the germline V gene, CDR1 corresponds to SGHTA and CDR2 to FQGTGA.

Material: memory CD4+ T cells from blood. The cell subset or site label for this specimen denotes: CD45RO+ memory T cells. The rearranged segments are TRBV7-3 and TRBJ1-1; the D segment cannot be called with confidence. The origin of this receptor is a human donor in good health. The CDR3 protein: CASSSQRNTEAFF. The DNA sequence reads TGTGCCAGCAGCTCCCAAAGGAACACTGAAGCTTTCTTT.